This entry concerns a single T cell receptor (beta chain). Clones were sequenced by immunoSEQ multiplex PCR, and TCRdb holds only the in-frame ones, with some missing. This table holds under 250,000 clones, about four fifths found once. Germline CDR1 reads MNHEY; CDR2 reads SVGAGI. The CDR3 consists of 12 residues. V was cut by 8 bases and J by 2 bases, with 4 bases left in between. The data are from a study of blood T cell repertoires in COVID-19. Study at large: T cells, B-cell-depleted T cells, or PBMCs supplied cDNA or gDNA.

The sequenced material came from peripheral blood. The genes are TRBV6-5 and TRBJ1-6; no reliable D call. This TCR derives from a young man who had recovered from COVID-19. In DNA, the CDR3 is TGTGCCAGCTCTACCTATAATTCACCCCTCCACTTT. This sequence encodes CASSTYNSPLHF.